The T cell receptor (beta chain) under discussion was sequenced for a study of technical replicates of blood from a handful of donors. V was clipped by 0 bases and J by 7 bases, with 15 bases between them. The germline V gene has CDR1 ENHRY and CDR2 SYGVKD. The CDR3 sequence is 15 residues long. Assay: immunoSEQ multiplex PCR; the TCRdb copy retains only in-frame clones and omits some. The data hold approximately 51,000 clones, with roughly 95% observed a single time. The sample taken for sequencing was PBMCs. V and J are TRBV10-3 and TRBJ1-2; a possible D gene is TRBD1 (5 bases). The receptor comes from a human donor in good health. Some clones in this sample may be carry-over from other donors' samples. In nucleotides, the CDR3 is TGTGCCATCAGTGAGTCGGGGGGACCGATGATTGGCTACACCTTC. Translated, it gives CAISESGGPMIGYTF.